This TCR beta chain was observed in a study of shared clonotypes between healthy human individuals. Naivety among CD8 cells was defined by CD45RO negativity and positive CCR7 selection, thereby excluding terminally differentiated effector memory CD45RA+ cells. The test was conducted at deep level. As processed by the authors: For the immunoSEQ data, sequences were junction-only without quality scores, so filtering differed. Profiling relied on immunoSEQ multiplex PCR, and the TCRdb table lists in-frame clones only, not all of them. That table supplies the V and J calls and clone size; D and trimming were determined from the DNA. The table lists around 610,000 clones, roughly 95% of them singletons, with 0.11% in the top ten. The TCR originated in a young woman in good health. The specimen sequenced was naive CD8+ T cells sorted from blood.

CDR3 region: CASSQSASHEQYF. Written as DNA, the CDR3 is TGTGCCAGCAGCCAATCGGCGTCCCACGAGCAGTACTTC. This rearrangement joins TRBV16 to TRBJ2-7; D is unresolved. Germline values: CDR1 KGHSY, CDR2 FQNENV. V shed 0 bases and J shed 5 bases, with 8 bases lying between them. CDR3 length equals 13 residues. The complete variable domain, with remaining parts taken from reference TRBV16 and TRBJ2-7, reads GEEVAQTPKHLVRGEGQKAKLYCAPIKGHSYVFWYQQVLKNEFKFLISFQNENVFDETGMPKERFSAKCLPNSPCSLEIQATKLEDSAVYFCASSQSASHEQYFGPGTRLTVT.